The TCR beta chain under discussion was sequenced for a study of blood T cell repertoires in COVID-19 (dated by TCRdb to 2019 to 2021). Background on the whole study: Collaborator samples came from the United States, Italy and Spain and covered acute and convalescent phases of COVID-19. The prospective study material was composed of cDNA or gDNA derived from T cells, B-cell-depleted T cells, or PBMCs. Deeply sampled blood TCRbeta repertoires from subjects exposed to, actively infected with, or recovered from COVID-19 were included in the dataset. The repertoires were released in a freely available public database meant as a resource for research on the immune response to SARS-CoV-2. The samples were drawn from the first 160 participants of the ongoing ImmuneRACE study and from under 1,500 subjects provided by 6 global collaborators. The sample metadata nearly always contained a de-identified subject ID, COVID-19 status, age in years and sex. HLA class I and class II types, where available, came from metadata supplied by the sample provider rather than from assay-based typing. On the study overall, not on this receptor specifically: The quantity of clinical and demographic metadata differed by source and by participant and was supplied without curation.

CDR1 and CDR2, per the germline V gene, are SGHVS and FQNEAQ. Inclusive of the bounding cysteine and phenylalanine, the CDR3 is 17 residues long. Only CDR3 DNA is held: 51 bases, read in frame from base 1. Trimming at the junction amounts to 5 bases on V and 3 bases on J, and the germline ends lie 19 bases apart. The immunoSEQ Assay, a bias-controlled multiplex PCR, was used to amplify TCRbeta CDR3 regions from genomic DNA. In the source study's methods: The number of nucleated cells in each sample was estimated by amplification of reference gene primers within the assay. To quantify the absolute abundance of each unique TCRbeta CDR3 rearrangement, sequence reads were collapsed and filtered. Productive Simpson clonality was computed per sample as the square root of Simpson's diversity index over productive rearrangements. As stored in TCRdb, this immuneACCESS dataset retains in-frame rearrangements with V and J assigned. A fraction of the clones does not appear; measured against another copy, unresolved V genes explain less than half of the discrepancy, and the remainder lacks a known reason. V and J calls and clone size come straight from that table; D and trimming were deduced from the DNA. This sample has about 270,000 clones in its table, and approximately 85% of those were observed once. The ten largest clones represent approximately 11% of the sample.

Collaborating institutions collected whole blood in K2EDTA tubes following their own protocols. Collaborator samples were shipped for TCRbeta analysis as frozen whole blood, isolated PBMCs, or DNA extracted from either sample type. Points on this clone: It lacks a known antigen. Per-base qualities were not stored, and no clone one base away is much larger.

The specimen was peripheral blood. The rearrangement joined TRBV7-8 to TRBJ1-4, and TRBD1 may be the D gene, going by 6 matching bases. The source is a woman in her 70s with acute or convalescent COVID-19. The CDR3 sequence is CASSLRHYRVANEKLFF. DNA sequence: TGTGCCAGCAGCCTCAGGCACTACAGGGTGGCTAATGAAAAACTGTTTTTT.